Described below is a single T cell receptor beta chain sequence and its context. The data were obtained in a study of blood T cell repertoires in COVID-19. Study as a whole: T cells, B-cell-depleted T cells, or PBMCs provided the cDNA or gDNA that served as material.

In the authors' methods: Reference gene primers were amplified, and this amplification served to estimate nucleated cell counts. Clones were sequenced by immunoSEQ multiplex PCR, and TCRdb holds only the in-frame ones, with some missing. The V and J calls and clone size come from that table; D and trimming were worked out from the DNA. This table holds 85,000 to 95,000 clones, 75% to 95% found once. With 5 bases removed from V and 5 bases from J, the gap between germline ends came to 6 bases. This CDR3 has 11 amino acids. The germline V gene has CDR1 SNHLY and CDR2 FYNNEI. Sequencing used peripheral blood. The sequence derives from a woman aged 45-65 years in a cohort sampled during active COVID-19. This chain links TRBV2 with TRBJ1-2; no clear D gene. CDR3 protein: CASSPRYGYTF. As DNA, the CDR3 is TGTGCCAGCAGTCCCAGATATGGCTACACCTTC.